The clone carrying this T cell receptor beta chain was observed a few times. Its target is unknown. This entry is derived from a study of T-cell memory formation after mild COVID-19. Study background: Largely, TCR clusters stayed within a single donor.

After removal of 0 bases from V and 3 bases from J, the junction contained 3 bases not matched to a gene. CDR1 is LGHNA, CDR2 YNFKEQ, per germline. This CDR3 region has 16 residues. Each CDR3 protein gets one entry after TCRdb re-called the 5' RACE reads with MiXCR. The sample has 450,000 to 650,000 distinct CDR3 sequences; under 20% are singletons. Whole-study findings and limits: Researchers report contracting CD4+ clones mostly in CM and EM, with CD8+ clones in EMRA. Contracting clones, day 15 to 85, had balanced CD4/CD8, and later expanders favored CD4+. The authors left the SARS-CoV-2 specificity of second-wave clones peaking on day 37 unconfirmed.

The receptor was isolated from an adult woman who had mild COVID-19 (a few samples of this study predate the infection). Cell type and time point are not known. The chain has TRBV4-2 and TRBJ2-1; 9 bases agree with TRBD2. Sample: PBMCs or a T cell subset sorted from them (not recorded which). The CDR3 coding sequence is TGTGCCAGCAGCCAAGATGGACTAGCGAGCTACAATGAGCAGTTCTTC. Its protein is CASSQDGLASYNEQFF.